One and the same sample provided the 19 T cell receptor beta chains below, sequenced in a study of blood T cell repertoires in COVID-19 (dated by TCRdb to between 2020 and 2021). The library was obtained by the immunoSEQ multiplex PCR assay. Here the immuneACCESS table is served through TCRdb, limited to in-frame sequences with V and J called. Missing clones are a known gap in these copies; in checked studies unresolved V genes cover under half, and the rest lacks a known reason. Counted in this sample were approximately 100,000 clones; approximately 90% of them appeared once. The ten largest clones represent 4% to 4.5% of the sample. Sequencing input: peripheral blood. The receptor set was obtained from a human donor with COVID-19, enrolled during active disease. The donor label of this sample is uncertain.

The chain links TRBV3-1 (or the pseudogene TRBV3-2) to TRBJ1-6; D is perhaps TRBD1 (6 bases). This CDR3 contains 15 residues. V lost 6 bases and J lost 8, with 17 bases in between. Germline V gene lookup returns CDR1 LGHDT and CDR2 YNNKEL (reference sequence). CDR3 region: CASSPMGARYSPLHF. CDR3 sequence (DNA): TGTGCCAGCAGTCCAATGGGGGCGCGTTATTCACCCCTCCACTTT.

V gene TRBV18 combines with J gene TRBJ1-5, with D possibly being TRBD1 (6 bases). The germline gives CDR1 KGHSH, CDR2 LQKENI. The CDR3 sequence is 17 residues long. The V gene lost 2 bases and the J gene lost 4 bases, with 18 bases spanning the gap. CDR3 loop: CASSPGISQGTNQPQHF. The CDR3 coding sequence is TGTGCCAGCTCACCAGGTATTTCGCAGGGGACGAATCAGCCCCAGCATTTT.

This clone was seen more than once but under ten times. This sequence joins TRBV12-3 or TRBV12-4 and TRBJ2-7; D is perhaps TRBD2 (5 bases). The CDR3 runs to 12 residues. With 5 bases removed from V and 3 bases from J, the gap between germline ends came to 8 bases. DNA for the CDR3: TGTGCCAGCAGTCGAGGGAACTACGAGCAGTACTTC. It translates to CASSRGNYEQYF.

A few counts support this clone. V and J are TRBV5-1 and TRBJ1-1; D is possibly TRBD1 (5 bases). Per germline, CDR1 SGHRS and CDR2 YFSETQ. Trimming took off 0 bases at V and 3 bases at J, with 12 bases between the two ends. The CDR3 consists of 15 residues. The CDR3 sequence: CASSLGWGEDTEAFF. CDR3 DNA: TGCGCCAGCAGCTTGGGTTGGGGCGAGGACACTGAAGCTTTCTTT. Combining the CDR3 with reference TRBV5-1 and TRBJ1-1 gives the whole variable domain KAGVTQTPRYLIKTRGQQVTLSCSPISGHRSVSWYQQTPGQGLQFLFEYFSETQRNKGNFPGRFSGRQFSNSRSEMNVSTLELGDSALYLCASSLGWGEDTEAFFGQGTRLTVV.

The gene calls are TRBV9 and TRBJ1-4; D may be TRBD1 (5 bases). CDR1 SGDLS and CDR2 YYNGEE come from the germline V gene. This CDR3 comprises 14 residues. Trimming pared 4 bases from V and 8 bases from J, leaving 15 bases between. The CDR3: CASSPEGEDEKLFF. The CDR3 bases are TGTGCCAGCAGCCCTGAAGGGGAGGACGAAAAACTGTTTTTT.

The rearrangement uses TRBV6-5 and TRBJ2-7; 7 nucleotides agree with TRBD2. V was clipped by 8 bases and J by 2 bases; unmatched bases: 3. Germline V CDR1 and CDR2: MNHEY, SVGAGI. There are 12 residues in the CDR3. The CDR3 loop reads CASSAGPYEQYF. CDR3 in DNA: TGTGCCAGCTCAGCGGGGCCCTACGAGCAGTACTTC.

The CDR3 here is CASSFSGGSYGYTF. The CDR3 nucleotides read TGTGCCAGCAGTTTTTCAGGGGGCAGTTATGGCTACACCTTC. V and J are TRBV28 and TRBJ1-2, with 8 bases matching TRBD1. V was clipped by 3 bases and J by 5 bases; unmatched bases: 5. CDR1 and CDR2 from the germline V gene are MDHEN and SYDVKM. The CDR3 has 14 amino acids.

The rearrangement joins TRBV7-6 to TRBJ2-1; D is perhaps TRBD2 (6 bases). Per the germline V gene, CDR1 is SGHVS and CDR2 is FNYEAQ. The CDR3 runs to 13 residues. The V gene lost 3 bases and the J gene lost 8 bases, with 11 bases spanning the gap. The CDR3 region is CASSLGGGDEQFF. DNA of the CDR3: TGTGCCAGCAGCTTGGGCGGAGGGGATGAGCAGTTCTTC.

The V and J genes are TRBV5-1 and TRBJ2-1, with 7 bases that match TRBD2. There are 14 residues in the CDR3. With V trimmed by 6 bases and J by 2 bases, 5 bases remained unmatched. From germline, CDR1 is SGHRS and CDR2 YFSETQ. CDR3 bases: TGCGCCAGCATAGCGGGCGGGGCCTACAATGAGCAGTTCTTC. Protein: CASIAGGAYNEQFF.

The chain carries TRBV6-5 and TRBJ1-4; tentative D call: TRBD1 (6 bases). This CDR3 is built from 15 residues. V was shortened by 5 bases and J by 3 bases, with 13 bases between the two germline ends. Germline V gene sequence: CDR1 MNHEY, CDR2 SVGAGI. CDR3 in amino acids: CASSPRAGANEKLFF. The CDR3 coding sequence is TGTGCCAGCAGTCCCAGGGCAGGGGCTAATGAAAAACTGTTTTTT.

The chain carries TRBV7-6 and TRBJ1-3, with D unresolved. Germline V lookup: CDR1 SGHVS, CDR2 FNYEAQ. The length of the CDR3 is 16 residues. Trimming pared 1 base from V and 0 bases from J, leaving 10 bases between. For the CDR3, the DNA is TGTGCCAGCAGCTTAGGCGGATTCACCTCTGGAAACACCATATATTTT. This sequence encodes CASSLGGFTSGNTIYF. Full variable domain (remainder filled in from reference TRBV7-6 and TRBJ1-3): GAGVSQSPRYKVTKRGQDVALRCDPISGHVSLYWYRQALGQGPEFLTYFNYEAQQDKSGLPNDRFSAERPEGSISTLTIQRTEQRDSAMYRCASSLGGFTSGNTIYFGEGSWLTVV.

The rearrangement uses TRBV5-6 and TRBJ1-2; TRBD1 might be the D (5 bases). There are 13 residues in the CDR3. The V gene's germline CDR1 is SGHDT and CDR2 YYEEEE. Trimming shortened V by 1 base and J by 6 bases, and 10 bases separated the two germline ends. The CDR3 loop is CASSLPGGDGYTF. The CDR3 DNA reads TGTGCCAGCAGCTTGCCGGGGGGTGATGGCTACACCTTC.

This clone was seen only once. V usage is TRBV9 and J usage is TRBJ2-3; perhaps TRBD1 as D (5 bases). V lost 0 bases to trimming and J lost 2 bases, with 10 bases between them. The V gene's germline CDR1 is SGDLS and CDR2 YYNGEE. This CDR3 region has 15 residues. CDR3 amino acids: CASSVARGPTDTQYF. CDR3 DNA sequence: TGTGCCAGCAGCGTAGCAAGGGGTCCCACAGATACGCAGTATTTT.

CDR3 protein: CASSESRQGGGYTF. CDR3 in DNA: TGTGCCAGCAGTGAATCCCGACAGGGCGGTGGCTACACCTTC. The chain couples TRBV2 to TRBJ1-2; 7 positions match TRBD1. Looked up from germline, CDR1 is SNHLY and CDR2 is FYNNEI. The ends lost 2 bases at V and 7 bases at J; junction bases unmatched: 7. This CDR3 is 14 amino acids long.

A word on this clone: One end of the junction is discordant with germline, which a read error may explain. The J gene is TRBJ1-1, the V gene TRBV6-1; weak D call: TRBD1 (5 bases). The germline CDR1 and CDR2 sequences are MNHNS and SASEGT. The CDR3 is 14 residues long. Here the CDR3 DNA reads TGTGCCAGCAGCGAAGACTGGGAGGGGACTGAAGCTTTCTTT. As protein: CASSEDWEGTEAFF.

This chain uses TRBV28 with TRBJ2-4, with a weak D call TRBD1 (6 bases). This CDR3 spans 18 amino acids. V was shortened by 4 bases and J by 0 bases, with 19 bases between the two germline ends. Germline assignment: CDR1 MDHEN and CDR2 SYDVKM. The CDR3 protein is CASSSPGQINLAKNIQYF. As DNA, the CDR3 is TGTGCCAGCAGTTCCCCTGGACAGATAAACTTAGCCAAAAACATTCAGTACTTC.

The V gene is TRBV10-3, the J gene TRBJ1-6; perhaps TRBD1 as D (5 bases). The length of the CDR3 is 13 residues. Per germline, CDR1 ENHRY and CDR2 SYGVKD. V was trimmed by 6 bases and J by 3 bases, leaving 6 bases between them. CDR3 in amino acids: CAIRGGYNSPLHF. In nucleotides, the CDR3 is TGTGCCATCAGGGGGGGCTATAATTCACCCCTCCACTTT.

The chain links TRBV6-6 to TRBJ2-3, with TRBD2 matching over 9 bases. Germline V lookup: CDR1 MNHNY, CDR2 SVGAGI (reference sequence). Germline trimming cut 7 bases from V and 2 bases from J; bases unmatched to any gene: 4. The CDR3 consists of 14 residues. CDR3 DNA: TGTGCCAGCAACCCTAGCGGGAACACAGATACGCAGTATTTT. It translates to CASNPSGNTDTQYF.

The chain recombines TRBV6-5 with TRBJ2-7; weak D call: TRBD1 (7 bases). CDR1 is MNHEY, CDR2 SVGAGI, per germline. V was clipped by 11 bases and J by 3 bases, with 17 bases between them. The CDR3 covers 13 residues. CDR3 sequence reads: CASKAGQSYEQYF. CDR3 DNA sequence: TGTGCCTCAAAGGCGGGACAGAGCTACGAGCAGTACTTC.